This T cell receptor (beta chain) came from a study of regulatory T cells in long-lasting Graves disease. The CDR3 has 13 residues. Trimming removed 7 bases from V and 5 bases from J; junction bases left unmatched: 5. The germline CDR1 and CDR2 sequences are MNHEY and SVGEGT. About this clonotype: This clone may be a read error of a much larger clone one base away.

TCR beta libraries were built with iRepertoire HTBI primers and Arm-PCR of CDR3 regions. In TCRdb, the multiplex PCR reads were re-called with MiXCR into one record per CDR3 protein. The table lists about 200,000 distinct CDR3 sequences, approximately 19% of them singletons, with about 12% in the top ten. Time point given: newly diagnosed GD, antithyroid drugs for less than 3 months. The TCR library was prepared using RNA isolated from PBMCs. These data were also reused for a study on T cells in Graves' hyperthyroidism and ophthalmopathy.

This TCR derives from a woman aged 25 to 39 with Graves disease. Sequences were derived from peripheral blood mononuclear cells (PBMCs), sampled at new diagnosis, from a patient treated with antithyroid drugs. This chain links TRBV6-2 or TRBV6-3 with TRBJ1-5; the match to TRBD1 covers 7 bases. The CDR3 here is CASMEGGDQPQHF. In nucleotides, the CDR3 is TGTGCCAGCATGGAAGGGGGCGATCAGCCCCAGCATTTT.